This T cell receptor (beta chain) was found in a study of vaccination effects on CD4 cells after COVID-19. In the study overall: Post-vaccine sample collection fell at a median of 72 days after the second dose.

Trimming removed 5 bases at V and 2 bases at J, with 18 bases between. Germline V gene sequence: CDR1 SGHVS, CDR2 FQNEAQ. The CDR3 has 16 residues. The study's findings and limits: Nearly all vaccine-induced clones in healthy recipients recognized only SARS-CoV-2.

Profiling relied on immunoSEQ multiplex PCR, and the TCRdb table lists in-frame clones only, not all of them. The sample lists 42,000 or so clones; about three quarters were seen once. This clone turned up a few times. The antigen remains unidentified. Upon completion of about eleven days in culture, CD4+ T cells were isolated. The participants, recipients of two vaccine doses, got either BNT162b2 or mRNA-1273. The healthy vaccine recipients, who had no prior SARS-CoV-2 infection, showed negative nucleocapsid antibodies. Cultures received IL-2 medium that replaced half the medium on days 3 and 7. The input for sequencing was CD4+ T cells from PBMCs cultured without peptide, taken after COVID-19 vaccination. This clonotype was obtained from a human donor who received a COVID-19 vaccine. The chain recombines TRBV7-8 with TRBJ1-2; D call uncertain. The CDR3: CASSPSDHWKNYGYTF. The CDR3 DNA reads as TGTGCCAGCAGCCCGTCCGACCACTGGAAGAACTATGGCTACACCTTC.